The clone carrying this TCR beta chain was found many times. The target antigen is unknown. RNA transcripts served as template for amplifying TCR beta CDR3 sequences. The first round was an RT-PCR with HTBI primers, and the second round was a multiplex PCR. TCRdb passed the multiplex PCR reads through MiXCR, listing each CDR3 protein once. The table has about 740,000 distinct CDR3 sequences, 35% to 50% seen once. CDR1 is LNHNV, CDR2 YYDKDF, per germline (reference sequence). V was clipped by 0 bases and J by 1 base; unmatched bases: 2. This CDR3 is built from 15 residues. These data belong to a study of Graves' ophthalmopathy and Graves' hyperthyroidism. Study-wide results and caveats: The model's prediction of ophthalmopathy progression had 70.59% sensitivity and approximately 72% specificity.

Disease in donors with ophthalmopathy had moderate-to-severe activity, CAS ≥3, NOSPECS ≥4 and under 3 months' duration. Serum thyroxine and TRAb, along with clinical symptoms, thyroid ultrasound and orbital computed tomography, were what diagnosis relied on. The PBMCs had their origin in 7.5 to 10 ml of fresh peripheral blood. The TCR originated in an adult man with Graves' ophthalmopathy. The chain uses TRBV15 and TRBJ1-2, with 7 bases identical to TRBD1. The sequencing input was peripheral blood. The CDR3 sequence: CATSREGQLNYGYTF. The CDR3 nucleotides are TGTGCCACCAGCAGAGAGGGACAGCTTAACTATGGCTACACCTTC.